This paragraph reports one T cell receptor (beta chain). Its antigen is undetermined. The data derive from a study of T cell responses to AZD1222 COVID-19 vaccine. Study conclusions and caveats: Distributed over spike, vaccine-associated CD4 TCRs predominated at 160-218 and 743-854. Targeting of unmutated variant regions was reportedly seen in nearly half of spike-specific TCRs. Rises in breadth and depth of Spike-specific TCRs came after two AZD1222 doses.

Germline CDR1 is WNHNN and CDR2 is SYGVQD (reference sequence). V was shortened by 6 bases and J by 0 bases, with 19 bases between the two germline ends. The CDR3 is made up of 17 amino acids. Generated by immunoSEQ multiplex PCR, the TCRdb table keeps only in-frame clones and is missing some. Here the sample spans about 130,000 clones, roughly 87% being singletons. Sample: peripheral blood, taken 28 days after the second AZD1222 dose. This TCR was sampled from an adult who received the AZD1222 COVID-19 vaccine. The chain joins TRBV10-1 to TRBJ2-3; D possibly corresponds to TRBD2 (6 bases). The DNA for the CDR3 is TGCGCCAGCAGCCAAGACCTCATGAGCGGGAGCACAGATACGCAGTATTTT. Amino acid sequence: CASSQDLMSGSTDTQYF.